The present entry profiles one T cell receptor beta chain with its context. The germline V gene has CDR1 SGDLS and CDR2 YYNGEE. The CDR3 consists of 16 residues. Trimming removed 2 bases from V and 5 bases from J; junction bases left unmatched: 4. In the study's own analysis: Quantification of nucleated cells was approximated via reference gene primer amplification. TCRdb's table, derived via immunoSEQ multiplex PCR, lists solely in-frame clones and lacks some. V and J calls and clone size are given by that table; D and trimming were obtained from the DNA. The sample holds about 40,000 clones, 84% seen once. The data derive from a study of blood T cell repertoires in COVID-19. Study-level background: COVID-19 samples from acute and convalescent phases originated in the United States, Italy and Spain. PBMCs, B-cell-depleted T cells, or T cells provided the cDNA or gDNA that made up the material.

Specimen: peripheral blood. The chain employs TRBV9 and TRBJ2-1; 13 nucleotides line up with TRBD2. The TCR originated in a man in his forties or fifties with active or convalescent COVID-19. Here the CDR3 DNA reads TGTGCCAGCAGCGTTACCGGGACTAGCGGGAACAATGAGCAGTTCTTC. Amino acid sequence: CASSVTGTSGNNEQFF.